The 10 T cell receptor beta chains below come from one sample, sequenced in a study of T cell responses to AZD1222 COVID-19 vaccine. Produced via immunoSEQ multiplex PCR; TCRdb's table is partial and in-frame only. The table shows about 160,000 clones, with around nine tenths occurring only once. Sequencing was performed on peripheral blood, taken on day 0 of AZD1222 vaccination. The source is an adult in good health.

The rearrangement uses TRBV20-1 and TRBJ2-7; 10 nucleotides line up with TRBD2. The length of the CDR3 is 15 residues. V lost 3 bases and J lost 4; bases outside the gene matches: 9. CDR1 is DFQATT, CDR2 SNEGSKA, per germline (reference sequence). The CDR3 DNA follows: TGCAGTGCTAGTGAAAGCGGGGGGGCTCGATACGAGCAGTACTTC. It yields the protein CSASESGGARYEQYF.

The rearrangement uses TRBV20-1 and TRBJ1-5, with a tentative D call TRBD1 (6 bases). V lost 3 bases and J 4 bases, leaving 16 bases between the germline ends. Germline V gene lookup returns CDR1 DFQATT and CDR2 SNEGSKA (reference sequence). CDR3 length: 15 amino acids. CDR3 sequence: CSASAAGARNQPQHF. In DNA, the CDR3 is TGCAGTGCTAGTGCTGCGGGGGCGCGGAATCAGCCCCAGCATTTT.

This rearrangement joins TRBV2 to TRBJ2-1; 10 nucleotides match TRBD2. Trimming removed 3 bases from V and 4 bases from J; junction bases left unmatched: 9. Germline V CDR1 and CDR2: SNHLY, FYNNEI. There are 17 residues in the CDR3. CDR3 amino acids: CASSDVWSGGVYNEQFF. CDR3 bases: TGTGCCAGCAGTGACGTATGGAGCGGGGGGGTTTACAATGAGCAGTTCTTC.

The DNA for the CDR3 is TGTGCCAGCAGCTTAGTACAGGGGACCCACGAGCAGTACTTC. This gives the protein CASSLVQGTHEQYF. The V call is TRBV7-9, the J call TRBJ2-7, with 7 bases fitting TRBD1. V dropped 1 base and J dropped 5; count of bases not matched to a gene: 5. This CDR3 region has 14 residues. CDR1 is SEHNR and CDR2 is FQNEAQ in the germline V gene (reference sequence).

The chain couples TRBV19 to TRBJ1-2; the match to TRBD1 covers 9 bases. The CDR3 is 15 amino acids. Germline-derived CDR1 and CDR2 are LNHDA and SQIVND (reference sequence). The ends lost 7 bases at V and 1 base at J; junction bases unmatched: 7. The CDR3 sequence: CASNADRGHNYGYTF. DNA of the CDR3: TGTGCCAGTAACGCGGACAGGGGCCATAACTATGGCTACACCTTC.

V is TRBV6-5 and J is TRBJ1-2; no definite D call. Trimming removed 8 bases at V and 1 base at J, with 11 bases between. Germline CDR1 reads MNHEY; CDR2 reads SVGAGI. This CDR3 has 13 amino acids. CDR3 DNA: TGTGCCAGCGGACGGATGATTAACTATGGCTACACCTTC. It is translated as CASGRMINYGYTF.

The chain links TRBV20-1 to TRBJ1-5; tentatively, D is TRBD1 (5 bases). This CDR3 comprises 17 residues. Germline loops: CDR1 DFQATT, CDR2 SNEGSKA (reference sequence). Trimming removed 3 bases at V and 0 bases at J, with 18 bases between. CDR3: CSASSGANPYSNQPQHF. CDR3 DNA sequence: TGCAGTGCTAGTAGCGGGGCAAACCCTTATAGCAATCAGCCCCAGCATTTT.

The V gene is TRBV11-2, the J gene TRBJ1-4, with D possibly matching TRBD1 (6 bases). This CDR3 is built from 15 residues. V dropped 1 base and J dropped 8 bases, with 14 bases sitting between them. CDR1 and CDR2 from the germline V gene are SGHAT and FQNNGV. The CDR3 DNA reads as TGTGCCAGCAGCTTAGCGAGGACAGCGCAAGAAAAACTGTTTTTT. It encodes CASSLARTAQEKLFF.

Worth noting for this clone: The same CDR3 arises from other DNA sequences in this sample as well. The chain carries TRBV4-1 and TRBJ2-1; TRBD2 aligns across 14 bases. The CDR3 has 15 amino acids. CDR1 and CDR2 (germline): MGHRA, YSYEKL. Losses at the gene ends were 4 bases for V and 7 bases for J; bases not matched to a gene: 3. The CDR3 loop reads CASSRGLAGGNEQFF. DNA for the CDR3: TGCGCCAGCAGCCGAGGACTAGCGGGAGGAAATGAGCAGTTCTTC.

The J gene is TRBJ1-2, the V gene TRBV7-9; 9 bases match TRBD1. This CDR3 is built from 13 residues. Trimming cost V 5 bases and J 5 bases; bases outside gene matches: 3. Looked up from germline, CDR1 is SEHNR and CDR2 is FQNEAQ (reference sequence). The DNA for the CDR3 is TGTGCCAGCAGCCCCGGGACAGGGTATGGCTACACCTTC. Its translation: CASSPGTGYGYTF.